This TCR beta chain was captured in a study of blood T cell repertoires in COVID-19. Background on the study: From the United States, Italy and Spain came samples of acute and convalescent COVID-19. Sources were T cells, B-cell-depleted T cells, or PBMCs; the material itself was cDNA or gDNA.

Seattle researchers signed up patients amid active infection and tracked them longitudinally. Trimming removed 2 bases at V and 7 bases at J, with 12 bases between. This CDR3 is built from 13 residues. Germline loops: CDR1 SGHRS, CDR2 YFSETQ. Authors' methods: For nucleated cells, counts were estimated from reference gene primer amplification. Using immunoSEQ multiplex PCR, the repertoire was profiled, and TCRdb retains in-frame clones only, with some absent. V and J calls and clone size are given by that table; D and trimming were obtained from the DNA. This sample has about 68,000 clones, with roughly 85% found just once.

Input material: peripheral blood. The chain employs TRBV5-1 and TRBJ1-1; TRBD1 might be the D (5 bases). The sequence was collected from a woman aged 50 to 60 with COVID-19, enrolled during active disease. The CDR3 region is CASSFGGFGEAFF. Written as DNA, the CDR3 is TGCGCCAGCAGCTTCGGGGGTTTCGGTGAAGCTTTCTTT. Based on the CDR3 plus reference TRBV5-1 and TRBJ1-1, the full variable domain is KAGVTQTPRYLIKTRGQQVTLSCSPISGHRSVSWYQQTPGQGLQFLFEYFSETQRNKGNFPGRFSGRQFSNSRSEMNVSTLELGDSALYLCASSFGGFGEAFFGQGTRLTVV.